These 10 T cell receptor beta chains originate from one sample sequenced in a study of blood T cell repertoires in COVID-19. The data were produced by immunoSEQ multiplex PCR, yet TCRdb's version contains in-frame clones alone and is incomplete. The sample contains roughly 330,000 clones, roughly 90% of which appear only once. The sequencing sample was made of peripheral blood. Receptors were obtained from a man aged 18 to 30 who had recovered from COVID-19.

The chain has TRBV19 and TRBJ2-7, with D perhaps matching TRBD2 (6 bases). V shed 3 bases and J shed 4 bases, with 25 bases lying between them. Germline CDR1 LNHDA, CDR2 SQIVND (reference sequence). CDR3 length: 18 amino acids. CDR3 amino acids: CASSIKRWDTGSPYEQYF. In DNA, the CDR3 is TGTGCCAGTAGTATCAAAAGGTGGGATACCGGGAGCCCTTACGAGCAGTACTTC.

The chain carries TRBV6-5 and TRBJ2-1; D unclear. V was shortened by 6 bases and J by 5 bases, with 11 bases between the two germline ends. Germline-derived CDR1 and CDR2 are MNHEY and SVGAGI. The CDR3 has 13 amino acids. DNA for the CDR3: TGTGCCAGCAGCCTCCTAGAGAACAATGAGCAGTTCTTC. Amino acid sequence: CASSLLENNEQFF.

J is TRBJ2-1 and V is TRBV27, with 7 bases aligning to TRBD2. This CDR3 contains 13 residues. Germline CDR1 MNHEY, CDR2 SMNVEV (reference sequence). Unmatched junction bases numbered 1, after V lost 2 bases and J lost 6 bases. DNA of the CDR3: TGTGCCAGCAGTTTAGGGGGGGTCAATGAGCAGTTCTTC. This encodes CASSLGGVNEQFF.

The chain carries TRBV14 and TRBJ2-3; no definite D call. Germline-derived CDR1 and CDR2 are SGHDN and FVKESK. V was shortened by 5 bases and J by 3 bases, with 9 bases between the two germline ends. This CDR3 is 13 amino acids long. This CDR3 is CASSLKETDTQYF. The CDR3 nucleotides are TGTGCCAGCAGCTTGAAGGAGACAGATACGCAGTATTTT.

The count of this clone is one. The chain uses TRBV3-1 (or the pseudogene TRBV3-2) and TRBJ2-3; D is possibly TRBD2 (6 bases). V lost 1 base to trimming and J lost 6 bases, with 11 bases between them. The length of the CDR3 is 14 residues. Germline V gene sequence: CDR1 LGHDT, CDR2 YNNKEL (reference sequence). The CDR3 is CASSQGLVSDTQYF. The CDR3, as DNA: TGTGCCAGCAGCCAAGGACTAGTTTCGGATACGCAGTATTTT.

This rearrangement joins TRBV7-2 to TRBJ2-3, with a tentative D call TRBD1 (6 bases). CDR1 SGHTA and CDR2 FQGNSA come from the germline V gene. The CDR3 extends over 15 amino acids. Deletions cut 1 base from V and 3 bases from J, with 11 bases between. The CDR3 spells CASSLGPQGTDTQYF. Here the CDR3 DNA reads TGTGCCAGCAGCTTAGGTCCGCAGGGGACAGATACGCAGTATTTT.

A note on this clone: A junction boundary mismatches the germline segment, possibly from a read error. The chain links TRBV7-9 to TRBJ2-5; 9 nucleotides match TRBD2. The CDR3 is 15 amino acids. From germline, CDR1 is SEHNR and CDR2 FQNEAQ (reference sequence). As DNA, the CDR3 is TGTGCCAGCAGGTTAGCGGGGGCTACCCAAGAGACCCAGTACTTC. Translating gives CASRLAGATQETQYF.

This chain links TRBV7-8 with TRBJ2-7; TRBD2 might be the D (5 bases). V lost 3 bases and J 0 bases, leaving 12 bases between the germline ends. In germline, CDR1 is SGHVS, CDR2 FQNEAQ. This CDR3 contains 15 residues. The CDR3 here is CASSFLAMSSYEQYF. CDR3 bases: TGTGCCAGCAGCTTTTTAGCGATGAGCTCCTACGAGCAGTACTTC.

The gene calls are TRBV4-1 and TRBJ2-7, with 14 positions matching TRBD2. V was pared by 4 bases and J by 4 bases, with 12 bases of the junction left unmatched. This CDR3 spans 18 amino acids. Germline values: CDR1 MGHRA, CDR2 YSYEKL. Here the CDR3 reads CASSPRLAGGVPEYEQYF. CDR3 nucleotide sequence: TGCGCCAGCAGCCCTAGACTAGCGGGAGGGGTCCCGGAGTACGAGCAGTACTTC.

The rearrangement joins TRBV5-1 to TRBJ1-1; no clear D. Germline V gene sequence: CDR1 SGHRS, CDR2 YFSETQ. CDR3 size: 14 residues. The ends were cut back, 4 bases at V and 1 base at J, with 11 bases in the middle. The CDR3 nucleotides read TGCGCCAGCAGCGAAAGTCCAGGGAACACTGAAGCTTTCTTT. Amino acid sequence: CASSESPGNTEAFF.